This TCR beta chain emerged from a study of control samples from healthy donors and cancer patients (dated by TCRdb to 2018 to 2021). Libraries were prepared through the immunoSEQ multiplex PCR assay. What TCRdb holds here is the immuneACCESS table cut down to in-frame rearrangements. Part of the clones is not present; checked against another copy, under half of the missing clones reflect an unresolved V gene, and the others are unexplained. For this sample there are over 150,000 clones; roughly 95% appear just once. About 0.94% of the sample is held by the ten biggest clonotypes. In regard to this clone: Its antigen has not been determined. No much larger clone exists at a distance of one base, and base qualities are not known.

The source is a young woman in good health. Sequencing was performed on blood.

In nucleotides, the sequence is TGTGCCAGCAGTTCCCCGGGACTAGCGGACGTTTTCCGGCAGTTCTTC. It translates to CASSSPGLADVFRQFF. This chain is built from TRBV28 and TRBJ2-1, with TRBD2 matching 11 junction bases. The CDR3, cysteine through phenylalanine, is 16 amino acids long. Here the CDR3 DNA is all that survives: 48 bases in frame from base 1. The germline V end is reduced by 4 bases and the J end by 12 bases; junction bases left unmatched: 14. Looking up the germline V gene yields CDR1 MDHEN and CDR2 SYDVKM.